This T cell receptor beta chain derives from a study of blood T cell repertoires in COVID-19. For the study at large: The United States, Italy and Spain supplied acute and convalescent COVID-19 samples. From T cells, B-cell-depleted T cells, or PBMCs came the material, which was cDNA or gDNA.

In the study's own analysis: Nucleated cell number was recorded as an estimate derived from reference gene primer amplification. Generated by immunoSEQ multiplex PCR, the TCRdb table keeps only in-frame clones and is missing some. V, J and clone size are taken as reported in that table, and D and trimming were inferred from the DNA itself. Of about 490,000 clones listed, approximately 85% are singletons. The CDR3 totals 15 residues. Germline trimming cut 1 base from V and 3 bases from J; bases unmatched to any gene: 4. Germline V gives CDR1 KGHSH, CDR2 LQKENI. The V gene is TRBV18, the J gene TRBJ1-1, with TRBD1 identical over 8 bases. Sequenced material: peripheral blood. The sequence derives from a human donor in a cohort sampled during active COVID-19. The chain's CDR3 is CASSPLLQGDTEAFF. Here the CDR3 DNA reads TGTGCCAGCTCACCACTTCTACAGGGGGACACTGAAGCTTTCTTT.